Presented here are 4 T cell receptor beta chains from one specimen sequenced in a study of blood T cell repertoires in COVID-19. Assay: immunoSEQ multiplex PCR; the TCRdb copy retains only in-frame clones and omits some. This table holds 180,000 or so clones, about 86% found once. The sample taken for sequencing was peripheral blood. The receptors were sampled from a man aged 55-75 years with acute or convalescent COVID-19.

With regard to this clone: The identical CDR3 is also encoded by other nucleotide sequences in the sample. V and J are TRBV5-1 and TRBJ2-7; 12 bases map to TRBD2. Germline CDR1 reads SGHRS; CDR2 reads YFSETQ. CDR3 size: 15 residues. V trimming: 2 bases; J trimming: 7 bases; junction bases outside the gene matches: 7. In DNA form, the CDR3 reads TGCGCCAGCAGCTTCCTAGCGGGAGGGCCGGGGGAGCAGTACTTC. Its translation: CASSFLAGGPGEQYF.

This clone has more than one count but fewer than ten. V is TRBV5-1 and J is TRBJ2-2, with 7 bases matching TRBD2. The V gene end was trimmed by 9 bases and the J gene end by 4 bases; junction bases not matched to a gene: 15. The CDR3 spans 16 residues. Germline lookup yields CDR1 SGHRS and CDR2 YFSETQ. CDR3 bases: TGCGCCACCCGGCTAGCGGCCGGAGAGGGCACCGGGGAGCTGTTTTTT. It encodes CATRLAAGEGTGELFF.

V gene TRBV18 combines with J gene TRBJ2-2; 8 bases fit TRBD2. Germline assignment: CDR1 KGHSH and CDR2 LQKENI. The CDR3 length is 16 residues. Unmatched junction bases numbered 9, after V lost 3 bases and J lost 6 bases. This CDR3 reads CASSPLAGVNSGELFF. The DNA of the CDR3 is TGTGCCAGCTCACCCCTAGCGGGTGTTAACTCCGGGGAGCTGTTTTTT.

The chain recombines TRBV7-2 with TRBJ1-6, with 8 nucleotides matching TRBD1. V shed 1 base, J shed 4 bases, and the junction held 0 bases outside the gene matches. Germline values: CDR1 SGHTA, CDR2 FQGNSA. This CDR3 has 15 amino acids. The CDR3 sequence: CASSLGTGYNSPLHF. As DNA, the CDR3 is TGTGCCAGCAGCTTAGGGACAGGGTATAATTCACCCCTCCACTTT.